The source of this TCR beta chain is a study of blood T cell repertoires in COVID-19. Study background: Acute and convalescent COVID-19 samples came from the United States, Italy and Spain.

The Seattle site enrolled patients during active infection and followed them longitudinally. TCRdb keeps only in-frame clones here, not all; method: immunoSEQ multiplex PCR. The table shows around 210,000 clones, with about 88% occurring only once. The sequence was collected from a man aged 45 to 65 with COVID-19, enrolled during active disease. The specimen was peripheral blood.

The CDR3, as DNA: TGTGCCAGCAGTCGACAGGGGACAGATACGCAGTATTTT. Amino acids: CASSRQGTDTQYF. This rearrangement joins TRBV7-3 to TRBJ2-3; 8 bases fit TRBD1. The V segment lost 6 bases and the J segment 3 bases; nucleotides outside the gene matches: 2. Germline CDR1 and CDR2: SGHTA and FQGTGA. The CDR3 has 13 amino acids.